The clone carrying this TCR beta chain was observed at least ten times. Its matching antigen is unknown. RNA transcripts provided the source from which TCR beta CDR3 regions were amplified. The HTBI set primed first-round TCR CDR3 RT-PCR. TCRdb processed the multiplex PCR reads anew with MiXCR; each CDR3 protein has one entry. Of a few hundred thousand distinct CDR3 sequences in the sample, about 15% were seen once. The data belong to a study of T cells in Graves' hyperthyroidism and ophthalmopathy. Study as a whole: Peripheral blood was drawn at first diagnosis, prior to all treatment. General observations from the study: Most thyroid clonotypes expanded above 0.001 appeared in blood too.

Trimming stripped 4 bases from V and 1 base from J, with 11 bases between. The length of the CDR3 is 15 residues. From germline, CDR1 is KGHSH and CDR2 LQKENI. This sequence joins TRBV18 and TRBJ2-1; unclear D gene. This TCR came from a woman aged 25-40 years with Graves' hyperthyroidism. The sample comprised blood. CDR3 sequence reads: CASSLSARSYNEQFF. In DNA, the CDR3 is TGTGCCAGCTCACTCTCGGCGCGTTCCTACAATGAGCAGTTCTTC.